This TCR beta chain derives from a study of cytomegalovirus exposure and HLA in healthy donors. General study findings and limits: The number of N-insertions in an Asian-associated ancestry cluster was reportedly below the approximately 690-donor mean in a later analysis.

The study ran its PCR with 60 Vbeta and 13 Jbeta primers. TCRdb's table, derived via immunoSEQ multiplex PCR, lists solely in-frame clones and lacks some. The table has roughly 100,000 clones, approximately 77% seen once. Per the germline V gene, CDR1 is MNHEY and CDR2 is SVGAGI. Trimming took off 5 bases at V and 7 bases at J, with 15 bases between the two ends. There are 14 residues in the CDR3. With regard to this clone: Antigen unknown.

This receptor was obtained from a woman aged 40 to 55 in good health and CMV-seronegative. The sequenced sample was PBMCs. The chain joins TRBV6-5 to TRBJ1-5, with D maybe TRBD1 (6 bases). CDR3 sequence (DNA): TGTGCCAGCAGTAAGCAGGGGCCGCGGCAGCCCCAGCATTTT. This sequence encodes CASSKQGPRQPQHF.